This section outlines one T cell receptor beta chain sequence together with its context. Its antigen is currently unknown. Germline V gene sequence: CDR1 MNHNY, CDR2 SVGAGI (reference sequence). This CDR3 is built from 14 residues. V was pared by 4 bases and J by 8 bases, with 5 bases of the junction left unmatched. The data originate from a study of cytomegalovirus exposure and HLA in healthy donors. The study, taken as a whole, reports: Among the sequence variants, a highly shared cluster was likely an artifact of sequencing.

The PCR contained 60 Vbeta and 13 Jbeta primers. Profiled with immunoSEQ multiplex PCR; TCRdb holds only in-frame clones, not every one. The table has about 180,000 clones, 75% to 85% seen once. The sequence was obtained from a woman aged 25 to 39 in good health and CMV-seropositive. Input material: PBMCs. The rearrangement joins TRBV6-6 to TRBJ1-4; 9 nucleotides match TRBD1. DNA for the CDR3: TGTGCCAGCAGTTGGGACAGGGTTGGGGAAAAACTGTTTTTT. Protein: CASSWDRVGEKLFF.